The entry below gives a single T cell receptor (beta chain) sequence along with its context. The antigen is undetermined. A read error may produce the germline difference seen at one junction end. The data originate from a study of metastatic and nonmetastatic thyroid tumors. Whole-study context: The authors compared repertoires across blood and tumor or nodule tissue from malignant and benign thyroid patients. General study points: In blood and tumor, TCR beta diversity was reportedly significantly higher in malignant thyroid tumors than in benign nodules.

In the source study's methods: Using the CDR3 differences seen across clinicopathological groups, the authors built a distant-metastasis classifier for papillary thyroid cancer, which was meant to discriminate distant-metastatic patients. TCRdb re-called the PCR reads via MiXCR. These V and J calls rely on TCRdb rather than the paper's analysis. This sample has some 16,000 clones, with 9.5% to 15% found just once. Patients had received no treatment of any kind before thyroid surgery. Germline CDR1 reads SGHRS; CDR2 reads YFSETQ. This CDR3 has 14 residues. The chain links TRBV5-1 to TRBJ2-3; TRBD1 or TRBD2 may be the D gene (5 bases each). The receptor comes from a female donor with papillary thyroid cancer or a benign thyroid nodule (not recorded which). Some clones in this sample may be carry-over from other donors' samples. The sample comprised blood. CDR3 coding DNA: TGCGCCAACAGCTTCCGGGGCGGGCACTATACGCAGTATTTT. It is translated as CANSFRGGHYTQYF.